This T cell receptor beta chain was sequenced during a study of control samples from healthy donors and cancer patients. In germline, CDR1 is SGHTA, CDR2 FQGNSA. V was clipped by 2 bases and J by 10 bases, with 15 bases between them. The CDR3 extends over 15 amino acids. The repertoire was sequenced with immunoSEQ multiplex PCR; TCRdb's copy has only in-frame clones and lacks some. The sample consists of fewer than 200,000 clones, just over 90% of them appearing once. The chain uses TRBV7-2 and TRBJ1-6; possibly TRBD1 for D (6 bases). The sequence came from a woman aged 55-75 years in good health. Sequenced input: blood. Here the CDR3 reads CASSLSAGVGSPLHF. In DNA, the CDR3 is TGTGCCAGCAGCTTATCGGCAGGGGTTGGATCACCCCTCCACTTT.